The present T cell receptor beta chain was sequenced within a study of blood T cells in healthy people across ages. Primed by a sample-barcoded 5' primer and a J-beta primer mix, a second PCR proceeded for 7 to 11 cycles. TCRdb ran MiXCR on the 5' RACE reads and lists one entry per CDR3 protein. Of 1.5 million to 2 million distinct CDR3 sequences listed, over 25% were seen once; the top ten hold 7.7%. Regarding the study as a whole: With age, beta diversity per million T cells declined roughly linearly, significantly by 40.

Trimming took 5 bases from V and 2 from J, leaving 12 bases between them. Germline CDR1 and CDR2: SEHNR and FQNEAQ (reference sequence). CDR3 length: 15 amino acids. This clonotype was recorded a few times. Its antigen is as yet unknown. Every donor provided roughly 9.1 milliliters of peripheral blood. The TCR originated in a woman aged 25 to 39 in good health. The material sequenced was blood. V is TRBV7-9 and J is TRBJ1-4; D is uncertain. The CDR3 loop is CASSPSRVTNEKLFF. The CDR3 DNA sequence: TGTGCCAGCAGCCCGTCAAGGGTTACTAATGAAAAACTGTTTTTT.